This TCR beta chain was identified in a study of cytomegalovirus exposure and HLA in healthy donors. Whole-study context: A previous analysis identified 100 million to 120 million unique TCR beta sequences derived from around 200 million T cells. Study-level points and caveats: In a later analysis, most CMV-associated TCR beta chains appeared HLA-restricted. Analysis performed later found around 15,000 TCR beta sequences associated with HLA alleles at 0.05 false discovery rate. Later analysis demonstrated an association between a missense DCLRE1C variant and TCR beta V- and J-gene trimming.

This CDR3 contains 13 residues. From germline, CDR1 is SGHRS and CDR2 YFSETQ. With 7 bases clipped from V and 4 bases from J, the junction kept 5 bases outside the gene matches. The table lists this clone with a few counts. As yet, its antigen is unknown. The primer mix had 60 Vbeta and 13 Jbeta primers. The repertoire was sequenced with immunoSEQ multiplex PCR; TCRdb's copy has only in-frame clones and lacks some. The sample records roughly 130,000 clones, about two thirds being singletons. This chain joins TRBV5-1 and TRBJ2-7, with 10 bases matching TRBD1. The sequencing sample was made of PBMCs. This TCR came from a man in his forties in good health and CMV-seropositive. Here the CDR3 reads CASGTGVGYEQYF. CDR3 nucleotide sequence: TGCGCCAGCGGGACAGGGGTGGGGTACGAGCAGTACTTC.